This T cell receptor beta chain was sequenced for a study of blood T cell repertoires in COVID-19 (dated by TCRdb to the early 2020s). With regard to the full study: Samples covering the acute and convalescent phases of COVID-19 were provided by collaborators in the United States, Italy and Spain. Subjects who had been exposed to COVID-19, were actively infected with it, or had recovered from it provided the deeply sampled blood TCRbeta repertoires that made up the dataset. Samples were obtained from the ongoing ImmuneRACE study (first 160 participants) and from 1,254 subjects provided by 6 global collaborators. The repertoires were made available in a free public database intended to serve as a resource for research on the immune response to SARS-CoV-2. HLA class I and class II types, where available, came from metadata supplied by the sample provider rather than from assay-based typing. The prospective study material was composed of cDNA or gDNA derived from T cells, B-cell-depleted T cells, or PBMCs. A de-identified subject ID, COVID-19 status, age in years and sex were almost always included in the sample metadata. What the study reported, not specific to this receptor: The amount of clinical and demographic metadata varied by source and participant and was provided uncurated.

From a lookup of the germline V gene (reference sequence), CDR1 and CDR2 are MNHNY and SVGAGI. The CDR3, cysteine through phenylalanine, is 15 amino acids long. The DNA shown is the 45-base CDR3, in frame from base 1. From V the trimming removes 6 bases and from J it removes 1 base, while the gene matches leave 8 bases of the junction unaccounted for. Collaborating institutions collected whole blood in K2EDTA tubes following their own protocols. For TCRbeta analysis, collaborators shipped samples as frozen whole blood, isolated PBMCs, or DNA extracted from either of those sample types. The count of this clone is one. Its binding antigen is unknown. Base qualities are not at hand, and no much larger clone is one base apart. TCRbeta CDR3 regions were amplified from genomic DNA by means of the immunoSEQ Assay, a bias-controlled multiplex PCR. The study's processing was this. The number of nucleated cells in each sample was estimated from the amplification of reference gene primers within the assay. To quantify the absolute abundance of each unique TCRbeta CDR3 rearrangement, sequence reads were collapsed and filtered. For each sample, productive Simpson clonality was calculated by taking the square root of Simpson's diversity index across productive rearrangements. Entries here come from immuneACCESS through TCRdb and include only in-frame sequences with V and J called. Some clones fail to appear in such tables; in the studies checked, an unresolved V gene covers under half of the shortfall, and the cause of the remainder is unknown. V, J and clone size derive from that table, while D and trimming were established from the DNA sequence. Within this sample are 150,000 to 200,000 clones, with about 85% of them counted one time only. The ten largest clones represent approximately 2.9% of the sample.

This clonotype originated in a woman aged 30 to 39 with active or convalescent COVID-19. Source material: peripheral blood. The V gene is TRBV6-6 and the J gene is TRBJ1-1; 7 junctional bases match TRBD1. The CDR3 corresponds to CASRPSGQTNTEAFF. The sequenced DNA is TGTGCCAGCAGACCGTCGGGACAGACGAACACTGAAGCTTTCTTT.